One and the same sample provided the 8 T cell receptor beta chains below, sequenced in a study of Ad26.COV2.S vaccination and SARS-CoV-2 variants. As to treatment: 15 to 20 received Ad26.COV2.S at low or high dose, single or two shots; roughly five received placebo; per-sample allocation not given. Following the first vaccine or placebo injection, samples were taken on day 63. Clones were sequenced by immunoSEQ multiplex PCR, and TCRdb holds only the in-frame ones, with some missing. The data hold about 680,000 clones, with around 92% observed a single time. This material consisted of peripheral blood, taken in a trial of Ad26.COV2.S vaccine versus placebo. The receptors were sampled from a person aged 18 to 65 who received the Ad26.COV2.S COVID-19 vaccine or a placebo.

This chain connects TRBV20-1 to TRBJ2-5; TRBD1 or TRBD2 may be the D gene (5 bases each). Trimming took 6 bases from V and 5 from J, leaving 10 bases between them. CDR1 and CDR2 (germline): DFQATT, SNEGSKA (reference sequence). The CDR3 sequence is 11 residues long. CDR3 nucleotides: TGCAGTGCGAGGTGGGGGGAGACCCAGTACTTC. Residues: CSARWGETQYF.

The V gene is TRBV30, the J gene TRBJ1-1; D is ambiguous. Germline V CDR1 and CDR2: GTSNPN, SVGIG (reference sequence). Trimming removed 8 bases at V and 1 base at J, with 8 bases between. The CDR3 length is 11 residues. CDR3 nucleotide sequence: TGTGCCGCTAAGGGGAACACTGAAGCTTTCTTT. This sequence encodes CAAKGNTEAFF. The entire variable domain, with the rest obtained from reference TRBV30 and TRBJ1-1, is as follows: SQTIHQWPATLVQPVGSPLSLECTVEGTSNPNLYWYRQAAGRGLQLLFYSVGIGQISSEVPQNLSASRPQDRQFILSSKKLLLSDSGFYLCAAKGNTEAFFGQGTRLTVV.

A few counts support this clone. CDR3 DNA: TGTGCCAGCAGTGAATTGAAGGGGTCTAGCACAGATACGCAGTATTTT. Its protein product is CASSELKGSSTDTQYF. The rearrangement uses TRBV6-1 and TRBJ2-3; weak D call: TRBD1 (5 bases). The V end was cut by 2 bases, the J end by 0 bases, with 12 bases between. This CDR3 is built from 16 residues. Germline lookup yields CDR1 MNHNS and CDR2 SASEGT.

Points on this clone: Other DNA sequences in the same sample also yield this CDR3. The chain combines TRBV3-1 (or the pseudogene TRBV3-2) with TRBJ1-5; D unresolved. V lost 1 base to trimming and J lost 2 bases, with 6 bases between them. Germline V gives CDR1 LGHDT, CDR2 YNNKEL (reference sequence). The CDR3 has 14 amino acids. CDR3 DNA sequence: TGTGCCAGCAGCCAAGGGGGTGGCAATCAGCCCCAGCATTTT. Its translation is CASSQGGGNQPQHF.

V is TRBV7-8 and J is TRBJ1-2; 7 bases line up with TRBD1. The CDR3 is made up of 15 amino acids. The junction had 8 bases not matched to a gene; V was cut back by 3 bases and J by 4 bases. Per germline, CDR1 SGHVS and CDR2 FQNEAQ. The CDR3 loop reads CASSLASEGAYGYTF. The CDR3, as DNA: TGTGCCAGCAGCTTGGCTTCGGAGGGGGCCTATGGCTACACCTTC. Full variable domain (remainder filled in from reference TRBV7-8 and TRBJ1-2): GAGVSQSPRYKVAKRGQDVALRCDPISGHVSLFWYQQALGQGPEFLTYFQNEAQLDKSGLPSDRFFAERPEGSVSTLKIQRTQQEDSAVYLCASSLASEGAYGYTFGSGTRLTVV.

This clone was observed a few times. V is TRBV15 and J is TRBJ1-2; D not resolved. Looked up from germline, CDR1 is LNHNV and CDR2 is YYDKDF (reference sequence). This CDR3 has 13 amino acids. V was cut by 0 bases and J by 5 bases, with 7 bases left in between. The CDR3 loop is CATSRDSAYGYTF. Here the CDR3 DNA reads TGTGCCACCAGCAGAGACTCGGCTTATGGCTACACCTTC.

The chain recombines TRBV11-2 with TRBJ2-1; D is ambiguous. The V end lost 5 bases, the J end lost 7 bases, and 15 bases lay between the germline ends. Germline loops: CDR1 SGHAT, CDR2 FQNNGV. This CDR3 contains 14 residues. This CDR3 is CASSLRTNGNEQFF. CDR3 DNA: TGTGCCAGCAGCCTAAGGACCAATGGGAATGAGCAGTTCTTC.

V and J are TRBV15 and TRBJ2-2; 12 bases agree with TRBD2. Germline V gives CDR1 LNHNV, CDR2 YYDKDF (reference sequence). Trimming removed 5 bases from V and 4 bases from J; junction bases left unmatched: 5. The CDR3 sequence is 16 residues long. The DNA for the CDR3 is TGTGCCACCAGCGGGGGACTAGCGGGCCTCACCGGGGAGCTGTTTTTT. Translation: CATSGGLAGLTGELFF.